These 25 T cell receptor beta chains were sequenced from one sample in a study of blood T cell repertoires in COVID-19. Clones were sequenced by immunoSEQ multiplex PCR, and TCRdb holds only the in-frame ones, with some missing. The profile shows fewer than 150,000 clones, 87% of them singletons. Sequencing was performed on peripheral blood. Source of these receptors: a middle-aged woman with acute or convalescent COVID-19.

The chain couples TRBV28 to TRBJ1-1; TRBD1 agrees at 9 bases. From germline, CDR1 is MDHEN and CDR2 SYDVKM. V was pared by 5 bases and J by 5 bases, with 6 bases of the junction left unmatched. This CDR3 is 14 amino acids long. For the CDR3, the DNA is TGTGCCAGCAGTATCGGGACAGGGACAACTGAAGCTTTCTTT. This encodes CASSIGTGTTEAFF. Based on the CDR3 plus reference TRBV28 and TRBJ1-1, the full variable domain is DVKVTQSSRYLVKRTGEKVFLECVQDMDHENMFWYRQDPGLGLRLIYFSYDVKMKEKGDIPEGYSVSREKKERFSLILESASTNQTSMYLCASSIGTGTTEAFFGQGTRLTVV.

The gene calls are TRBV27 and TRBJ1-1; D ambiguous. Germline V gene sequence: CDR1 MNHEY, CDR2 SMNVEV (reference sequence). The CDR3 is 16 residues long. V lost 1 base and J lost 5, with 17 bases in between. This chain's CDR3 is CASSLLALEADTEAFF. Written as DNA, the CDR3 is TGTGCCAGCAGTTTATTGGCCCTGGAGGCAGATACTGAAGCTTTCTTT.

The rearrangement uses TRBV7-3 and TRBJ2-3; 7 bases are shared with TRBD1. V lost 5 bases and J lost 8; bases outside the gene matches: 16. This CDR3 has 16 residues. CDR1 is SGHTA, CDR2 FQGTGA, per germline. The CDR3 loop reads CASSDRDLTGVVTQYF. DNA for the CDR3: TGTGCCAGCAGCGATAGGGACCTAACAGGGGTCGTTACGCAGTATTTT.

The rearrangement joins TRBV6-5 to TRBJ2-7; D remains ambiguous. There are 13 residues in the CDR3. V shed 0 bases and J shed 1 base, with 4 bases lying between them. Germline CDR1 reads MNHEY; CDR2 reads SVGAGI. CDR3: CASSYSQSYEQYF. DNA of the CDR3: TGTGCCAGCAGTTACTCCCAGTCCTACGAGCAGTACTTC.

The chain couples TRBV29-1 to TRBJ2-7; 9 bases are shared with TRBD2. Germline CDR1 is SQVTM and CDR2 is ANQGSEA. The V and J ends lost 5 bases and 2 bases, in that order; junction bases with no gene match: 7. The CDR3 runs to 14 residues. CDR3 DNA sequence: TGCAGCGTTTCCCAAGCGGGGGGACCCTACGAGCAGTACTTC. Encoded protein: CSVSQAGGPYEQYF.

CDR3 in DNA: TGTGCCATCAGTCCAGGGGCAGAACCCCTCCACTTT. Translated: CAISPGAEPLHF. The chain employs TRBV10-3 and TRBJ1-6, with a tentative D call TRBD1 (6 bases). The V gene's germline CDR1 is ENHRY and CDR2 SYGVKD. V was clipped by 5 bases and J by 12 bases, with 11 bases between them. The CDR3 spans 12 residues.

This chain joins TRBV4-1 and TRBJ1-5; tentative D call: TRBD1 (6 bases). Germline V CDR1 and CDR2: MGHRA, YSYEKL. V gave up 4 bases and J gave up 4 bases, with 14 bases separating them. CDR3 length: 15 residues. In DNA form, the CDR3 reads TGCGCCAGCAGCCCTCGACAGGTTGGAAATCAGCCCCAGCATTTT. This encodes CASSPRQVGNQPQHF.

This chain joins TRBV9 and TRBJ1-1; D might be TRBD1 (5 bases). Per the germline V gene, CDR1 is SGDLS and CDR2 is YYNGEE. The CDR3 loop spans 16 amino acids. Trimming stripped 3 bases from V and 1 base from J, with 16 bases between. CDR3 DNA sequence: TGTGCCAGCAGCGCCGCCGGGACTCTGACGAACACTGAAGCTTTCTTT. Translated, it gives CASSAAGTLTNTEAFF.

V usage is TRBV27 and J usage is TRBJ2-7, with no clear D. The CDR3 is 13 residues long. V lost 3 bases and J 5 bases, leaving 11 bases between the germline ends. Germline CDR1 reads MNHEY; CDR2 reads SMNVEV (reference sequence). This CDR3 is CASSFGRLDEQYF. DNA for the CDR3: TGTGCCAGCAGTTTCGGCCGGCTAGACGAGCAGTACTTC.

The V gene is TRBV9, the J gene TRBJ2-2; 7 bases are shared with TRBD1. V was clipped by 3 bases and J by 3 bases; unmatched bases: 2. CDR3 length equals 14 residues. Germline V CDR1 and CDR2: SGDLS, YYNGEE. The CDR3 spells CASSETGDTGELFF. The CDR3 bases are TGTGCCAGCAGCGAAACAGGGGACACCGGGGAGCTGTTTTTT.

The chain combines TRBV6-6 with TRBJ2-3, with D perhaps TRBD1 (5 bases). The CDR3 has 14 residues. Germline CDR1 reads MNHNY; CDR2 reads SVGAGI (reference sequence). V was cut by 7 bases and J by 1 base, with 12 bases left in between. This CDR3 reads CASTTGRGTDTQYF. CDR3 sequence (DNA): TGTGCCAGCACCACAGGTCGGGGCACAGATACGCAGTATTTT.

This clone was observed once. The V gene is TRBV6-5, the J gene TRBJ2-3, with TRBD2 matching over 11 bases. J lost 4 bases, V lost 7 bases, and 7 bases had no gene match. The CDR3 is 15 amino acids. In germline, CDR1 is MNHEY, CDR2 SVGAGI. CDR3 residues: CASISTSGISDTQYF. The CDR3 DNA is TGTGCCAGCATCTCGACTAGCGGGATCTCAGATACGCAGTATTTT.

The chain links TRBV7-8 to TRBJ2-5, with D maybe TRBD1 (6 bases). Germline loops: CDR1 SGHVS, CDR2 FQNEAQ. There are 15 residues in the CDR3. V lost 5 bases to trimming and J lost 1 base, with 14 bases between them. This CDR3 reads CASSRAQGSQETQYF. The CDR3 nucleotides are TGTGCCAGCAGCCGAGCTCAGGGGTCCCAAGAGACCCAGTACTTC.

CDR3 sequence reads: CAWKQGDSGNTIYF. DNA of the CDR3: TGTGCCTGGAAACAGGGAGACTCTGGAAACACCATATATTTT. V is TRBV30 and J is TRBJ1-3, with D tentatively TRBD1 (6 bases). Germline V gene lookup returns CDR1 GTSNPN and CDR2 SVGIG (reference sequence). V was pared by 4 bases and J by 0 bases, with 10 bases between. CDR3 size: 14 residues.

The chain uses TRBV3-1 (or the pseudogene TRBV3-2) and TRBJ2-7, with 9 bases fitting TRBD1. The germline V gene encodes CDR1 LGHDT and CDR2 YNNKEL (reference sequence). V shed 5 bases and J 5 bases; nucleotides not matched to a gene: 7. This CDR3 has 14 residues. The CDR3 loop is CASSVGTGIDEQYF. The CDR3 coding sequence is TGTGCCAGCAGCGTTGGGACAGGGATCGACGAGCAGTACTTC.

V is TRBV5-8 and J is TRBJ1-2; possible D gene TRBD1, 6 bases. The length of the CDR3 is 13 residues. Germline values: CDR1 SGHTS, CDR2 YDEGEE. Trimming took 3 bases from V and 9 from J, leaving 15 bases between them. In DNA form, the CDR3 reads TGTGCCAGCAGCTCAGCAGGGGCTATCAGCTACACCTTC. Translation gives CASSSAGAISYTF. Combining the CDR3 with reference TRBV5-8 and TRBJ1-2 gives the whole variable domain EAGVTQSPTHLIKTRGQQATLRCSPISGHTSVYWYQQALGLGLQFLLWYDEGEERNRGNFPPRFSGRQFPNYSSELNVNALELEDSALYLCASSSAGAISYTFGSGTRLTVV.

In its sample, this clone was seen once. This chain connects TRBV11-3 to TRBJ1-1, with D maybe TRBD1 (5 bases). The V gene's germline CDR1 is SGHNT and CDR2 YENEEA. CDR3 size: 15 residues. V was cut by 0 bases and J by 0 bases, with 8 bases left in between. CDR3 region: CASSLDGGLNTEAFF. The CDR3 coding sequence is TGTGCCAGCAGCTTAGACGGGGGATTGAACACTGAAGCTTTCTTT. The complete variable domain, with remaining parts taken from reference TRBV11-3 and TRBJ1-1, reads EAGVVQSPRYKIIEKKQPVAFWCNPISGHNTLYWYLQNLGQGPELLIRYENEEAVDDSQLPKDRFSAERLKGVDSTLKIQPAELGDSAVYLCASSLDGGLNTEAFFGQGTRLTVV.

This chain's CDR3 is CASSSIPVGGEYQPQHF. Written as DNA, the CDR3 is TGTGCCAGCAGCTCCATCCCGGTTGGAGGGGAGTATCAGCCCCAGCATTTT. The chain recombines TRBV7-7 with TRBJ1-5; weak D call: TRBD1 (5 bases). The CDR3 spans 17 residues. CDR1 and CDR2 from the germline V gene are SSHAT and FNYEAQ (reference sequence). V lost 4 bases and J 5 bases, leaving 21 bases between the germline ends.

V gene TRBV19 combines with J gene TRBJ2-7, with D perhaps TRBD1 (7 bases). V lost 4 bases, J lost 3 bases, and 13 bases lay in between. CDR3 size: 14 residues. Germline-derived CDR1 and CDR2 are LNHDA and SQIVND (reference sequence). As DNA, the CDR3 is TGTGCCAGTAGTACCGCGGGACAGAGCTACGAGCAGTACTTC. Amino acids: CASSTAGQSYEQYF.

The chain carries TRBV18 and TRBJ2-7; no firm D call. From germline, CDR1 is KGHSH and CDR2 LQKENI. Trimming shortened V by 6 bases and J by 0 bases, and 3 bases separated the two germline ends. The CDR3 is 11 amino acids. The CDR3 nucleotides read TGTGCCAGCTCCCTCTCCTACGAGCAGTACTTC. Its protein product is CASSLSYEQYF.

CDR3 sequence (DNA): TGTGCCAGCAGCGACCTAGCGCCCGGGGAGCTGTTTTTT. Its translation is CASSDLAPGELFF. The chain links TRBV7-9 to TRBJ2-2; perhaps TRBD2 as D (6 bases). The ends were cut back, 5 bases at V and 6 bases at J, with 10 bases in the middle. Germline V gene data show CDR1 as SEHNR and CDR2 as FQNEAQ (reference sequence). This CDR3 contains 13 residues.

The rearrangement uses TRBV7-2 and TRBJ2-5; the D gene is possibly TRBD2 (5 bases). CDR1 and CDR2 from the germline V gene are SGHTA and FQGNSA. This CDR3 comprises 13 residues. V lost 3 bases and J lost 4, with 9 bases in between. CDR3 DNA sequence: TGTGCCAGCAGCTTCGGGGAAAGAGAGACCCAGTACTTC. It yields the protein CASSFGERETQYF.

This clone was counted a few times. The rearrangement links TRBV5-6 to TRBJ2-7; D call uncertain. Germline CDR1 is SGHDT and CDR2 is YYEEEE. This CDR3 spans 16 amino acids. V lost 2 bases and J lost 2, with 17 bases in between. The CDR3 spells CASSLSFSDAAYEQYF. In DNA, the CDR3 is TGTGCCAGCAGCTTATCCTTCTCCGACGCGGCCTACGAGCAGTACTTC.

The chain combines TRBV4-3 with TRBJ2-7; tentatively, D is TRBD1 (5 bases). The CDR3 length is 16 residues. V shed 1 base and J shed 3 bases, with 16 bases lying between them. Looked up from germline, CDR1 is LGHNA and CDR2 is YSLEER. CDR3 coding DNA: TGCGCCAGCAGCCAAGTTATGGGCAGGGAAGACTACGAGCAGTACTTC. Translation gives CASSQVMGREDYEQYF.

This clone was recorded only once. The chain recombines TRBV5-1 with TRBJ1-2, with a tentative D call TRBD1 (6 bases). The CDR3 is 16 amino acids. The V end lost 0 bases, the J end lost 2 bases, and 14 bases lay between the germline ends. The germline gives CDR1 SGHRS, CDR2 YFSETQ. CDR3 protein: CASSLGDLGGNYGYTF. CDR3 DNA: TGCGCCAGCAGCTTGGGGGACCTTGGGGGCAACTATGGCTACACCTTC.